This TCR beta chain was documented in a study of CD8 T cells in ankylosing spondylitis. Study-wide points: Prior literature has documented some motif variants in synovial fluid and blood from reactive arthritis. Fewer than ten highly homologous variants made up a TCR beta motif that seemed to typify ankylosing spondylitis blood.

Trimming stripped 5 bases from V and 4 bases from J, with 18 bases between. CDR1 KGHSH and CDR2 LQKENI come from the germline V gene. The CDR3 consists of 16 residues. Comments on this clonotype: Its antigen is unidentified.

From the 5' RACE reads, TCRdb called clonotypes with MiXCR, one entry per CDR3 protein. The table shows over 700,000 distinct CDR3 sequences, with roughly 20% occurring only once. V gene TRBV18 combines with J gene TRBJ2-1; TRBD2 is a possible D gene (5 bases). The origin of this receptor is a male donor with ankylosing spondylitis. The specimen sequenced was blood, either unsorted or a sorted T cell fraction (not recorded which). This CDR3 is CASSSTPPGSYNEQFF. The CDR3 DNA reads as TGTGCCAGCTCATCAACCCCCCCTGGGAGTTACAATGAGCAGTTCTTC. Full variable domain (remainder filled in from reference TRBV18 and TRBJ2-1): NAGVMQNPRHLVRRRGQEARLRCSPMKGHSHVYWYRQLPEEGLKFMVYLQKENIIDESGMPKERFSAEFPKEGPSILRIQQVVRGDSAAYFCASSSTPPGSYNEQFFGPGTRLTVL.